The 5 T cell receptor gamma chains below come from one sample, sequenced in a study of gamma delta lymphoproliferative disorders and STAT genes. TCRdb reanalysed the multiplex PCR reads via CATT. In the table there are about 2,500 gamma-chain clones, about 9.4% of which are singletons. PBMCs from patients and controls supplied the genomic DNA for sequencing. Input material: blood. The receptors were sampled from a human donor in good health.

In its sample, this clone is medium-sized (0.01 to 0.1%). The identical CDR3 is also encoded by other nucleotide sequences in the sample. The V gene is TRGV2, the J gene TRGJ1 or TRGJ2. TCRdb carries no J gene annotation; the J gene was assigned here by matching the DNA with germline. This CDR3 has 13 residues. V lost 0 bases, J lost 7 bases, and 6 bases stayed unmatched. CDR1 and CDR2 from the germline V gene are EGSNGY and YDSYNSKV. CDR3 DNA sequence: TGTGCCACCTGGGACGGGCTTCGATATAAGAAACTCTTT. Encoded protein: CATWDGLRYKKLF.

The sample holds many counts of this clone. DNA of the CDR3: TGTGCTGCGTGGGATGGTCCGCACACTAGTGATTGGATCAAGACGTTT. It codes for CAAWDGPHTSDWIKTF. The chain couples TRGV10 to TRGJP2. Assignment of the J gene here rests on matching the DNA to germline, because TCRdb gives none. TRGV10 is an ORF for which the function is uncertain. The ends lost 8 bases at V and 4 bases at J; junction bases unmatched: 14. The CDR3 runs 16 residues.

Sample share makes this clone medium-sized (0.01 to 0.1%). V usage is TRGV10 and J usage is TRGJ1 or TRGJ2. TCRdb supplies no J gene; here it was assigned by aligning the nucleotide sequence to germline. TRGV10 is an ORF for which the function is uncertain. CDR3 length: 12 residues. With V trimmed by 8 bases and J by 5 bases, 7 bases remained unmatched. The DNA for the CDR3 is TGTGCTGCGTGGGAACGGAATTATAAGAAACTCTTT. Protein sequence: CAAWERNYKKLF.

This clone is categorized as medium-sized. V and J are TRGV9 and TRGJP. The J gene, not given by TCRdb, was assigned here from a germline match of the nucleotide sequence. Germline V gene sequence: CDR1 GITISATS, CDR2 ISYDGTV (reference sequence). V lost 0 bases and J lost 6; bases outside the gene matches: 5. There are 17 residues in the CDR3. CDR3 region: CALWEVRRELGKKIKVF. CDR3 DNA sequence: TGTGCCTTGTGGGAGGTGCGGCGAGAGTTGGGCAAAAAAATCAAGGTATTT.

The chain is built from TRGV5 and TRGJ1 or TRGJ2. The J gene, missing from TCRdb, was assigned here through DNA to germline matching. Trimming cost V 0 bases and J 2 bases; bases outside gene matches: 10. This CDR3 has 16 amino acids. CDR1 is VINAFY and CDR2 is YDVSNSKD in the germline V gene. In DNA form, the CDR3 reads TGTGCCACCTGGGACAGGCTAATCAGGGATTATTATAAGAAACTCTTT. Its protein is CATWDRLIRDYYKKLF.